These T cell receptor beta chains were read from a single sample in a study of blood T cells in healthy people across ages. MiXCR was run by TCRdb on the 5' RACE reads, yielding one entry per CDR3 protein. The table has 800,000 or so distinct CDR3 sequences, 25% seen once. The same sample was also used in a study of T cells of mothers and their children.

Sequences were obtained from blood. The receptor set was obtained from a boy under 18 in good health. Both conserved end residues are trimmed from each CDR3. Each record gives: J gene, V gene, CDR3 protein.

j_gene: TRBJ2-5
v_gene: TRBV6-5
CDR3aa: ASSYGTQKETQY

j_gene: TRBJ2-1
v_gene: TRBV20-1
CDR3aa: SARDPRTSGLSYNEQF

j_gene: TRBJ2-3
v_gene: TRBV18
CDR3aa: ASRGDLSTDTQY

j_gene: TRBJ2-5
v_gene: TRBV20-1
CDR3aa: SATNVEATQETQY

j_gene: TRBJ2-5
v_gene: TRBV28
CDR3aa: ASSLPDWLETQY

j_gene: TRBJ1-6
v_gene: TRBV4-2
CDR3aa: ASSQVGKTVATMGSLH

j_gene: NA
v_gene: TRBV27
CDR3aa: ASSLSPLADYEQY

j_gene: NA
v_gene: TRBV28
CDR3aa: ASTSLNRGGSCNEQF

j_gene: TRBJ2-7
v_gene: TRBV6-6
CDR3aa: AGGQGMREQY

j_gene: TRBJ2-7
v_gene: TRBV29-1
CDR3aa: SVEEGKGYGEQY

j_gene: TRBJ2-3
v_gene: TRBV28
CDR3aa: ASPKGDQRTTDTQY

j_gene: TRBJ1-5
v_gene: TRBV15
CDR3aa: ATSRDQGSNQPQH

j_gene: TRBJ2-3
v_gene: TRBV28
CDR3aa: ASSLLFLGTQY

j_gene: TRBJ1-4
v_gene: TRBV20-1
CDR3aa: SARERRGNEKLF

j_gene: NA
v_gene: TRBV6-2/TRBV6-3
CDR3aa: ASTTGAKSSYEQY

j_gene: TRBJ2-5
v_gene: TRBV19
CDR3aa: ASTLTGGAETQY

j_gene: TRBJ1-2
v_gene: TRBV27
CDR3aa: ASSLSGQLNYGYT